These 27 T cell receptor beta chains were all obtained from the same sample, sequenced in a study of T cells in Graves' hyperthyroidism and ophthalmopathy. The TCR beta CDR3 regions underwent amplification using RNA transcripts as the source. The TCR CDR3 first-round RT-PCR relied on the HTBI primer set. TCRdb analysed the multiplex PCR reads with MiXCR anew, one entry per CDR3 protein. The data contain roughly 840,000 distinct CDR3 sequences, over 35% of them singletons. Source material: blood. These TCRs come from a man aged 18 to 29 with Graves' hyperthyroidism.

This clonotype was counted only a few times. CDR3 loop: CASSLVGGAGSPLHF. CDR3 DNA: TGTGCCAGCAGCTTAGTTGGGGGCGCAGGTTCACCCCTCCACTTT. The chain links TRBV7-2 to TRBJ1-6; a possible D gene is TRBD1 (6 bases). Trimming stripped 1 base from V and 9 bases from J, with 13 bases between. CDR3 length: 15 residues. Germline V CDR1 and CDR2: SGHTA, FQGNSA. The full variable domain, with the rest looked up from reference TRBV7-2 and TRBJ1-6, is GAGVSQSPSNKVTEKGKDVELRCDPISGHTALYWYRQSLGQGLEFLIYFQGNSAPDKSGLPSDRFSAERTGGSVSTLTIQRTQQEDSAVYLCASSLVGGAGSPLHFGNGTRLTVT.

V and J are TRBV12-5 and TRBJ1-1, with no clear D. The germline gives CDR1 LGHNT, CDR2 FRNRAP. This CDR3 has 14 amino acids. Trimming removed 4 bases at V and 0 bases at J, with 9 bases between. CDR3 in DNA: TGTGCTAGTGGTTGGACGGATCTGAACACTGAAGCTTTCTTT. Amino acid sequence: CASGWTDLNTEAFF.

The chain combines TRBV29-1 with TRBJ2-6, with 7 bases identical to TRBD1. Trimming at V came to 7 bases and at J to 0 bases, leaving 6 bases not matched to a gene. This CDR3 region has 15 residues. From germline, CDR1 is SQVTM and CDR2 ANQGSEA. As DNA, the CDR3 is TGCAGCGCAGTAACAGGGGCCTCTGGGGCCAACGTCCTGACTTTC. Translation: CSAVTGASGANVLTF.

DNA of the CDR3: TGCGCCAGGAACTTGGGACTAGGGGACTACGAGCAGTACTTC. Encoded protein: CARNLGLGDYEQYF. The chain uses TRBV5-1 and TRBJ2-7, with TRBD2 matching over 8 bases. V lost 8 bases, J lost 3 bases, and 10 bases stayed unmatched. Germline V lookup: CDR1 SGHRS, CDR2 YFSETQ. The CDR3 consists of 14 residues.

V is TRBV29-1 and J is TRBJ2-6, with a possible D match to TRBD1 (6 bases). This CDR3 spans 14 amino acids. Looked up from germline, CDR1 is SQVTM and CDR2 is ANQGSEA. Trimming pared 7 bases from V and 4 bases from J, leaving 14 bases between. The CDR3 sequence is CSGTTGSGANVLTF. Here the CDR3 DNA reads TGCAGCGGCACAACAGGGTCCGGGGCCAACGTCCTGACTTTC. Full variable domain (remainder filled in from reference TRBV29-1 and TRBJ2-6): SAVISQKPSRDICQRGTSLTIQCQVDSQVTMMFWYRQQPGQSLTLIATANQGSEATYESGFVIDKFPISRPNLTFSTLTVSNMSPEDSSIYLCSGTTGSGANVLTFGAGSRLTVL.

The CDR3 bases are TGTGCCAGCAGCCAAAGGTCACAGGGGTACGAGCAGTACTTC. Its protein product is CASSQRSQGYEQYF. The V gene is TRBV7-9, the J gene TRBJ2-7, with 7 bases matching TRBD1. The germline gives CDR1 SEHNR, CDR2 FQNEAQ (reference sequence). V gave up 5 bases and J gave up 4 bases; unmatched junction bases: 8. The CDR3 is made up of 14 amino acids.

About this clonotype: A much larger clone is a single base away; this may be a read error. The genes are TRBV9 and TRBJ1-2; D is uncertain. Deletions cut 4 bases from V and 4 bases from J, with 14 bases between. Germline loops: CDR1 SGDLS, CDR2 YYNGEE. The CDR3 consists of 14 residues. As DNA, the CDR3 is TGTGCCAGCAGCATGCGAGAAGGAGGCTATGGCTACACCTTC. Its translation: CASSMREGGYGYTF. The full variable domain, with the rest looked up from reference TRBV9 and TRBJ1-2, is DSGVTQTPKHLITATGQRVTLRCSPRSGDLSVYWYQQSLDQGLQFLIQYYNGEERAKGNILERFSAQQFPDLHSELNLSSLELGDSALYFCASSMREGGYGYTFGSGTRLTVV.

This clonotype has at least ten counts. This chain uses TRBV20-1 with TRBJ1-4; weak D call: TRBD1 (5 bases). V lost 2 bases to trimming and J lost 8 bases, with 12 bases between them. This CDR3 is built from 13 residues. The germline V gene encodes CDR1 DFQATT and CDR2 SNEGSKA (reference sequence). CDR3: CSARRDGGEKLFF. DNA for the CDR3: TGCAGTGCTAGAAGGGACGGTGGGGAAAAACTGTTTTTT.

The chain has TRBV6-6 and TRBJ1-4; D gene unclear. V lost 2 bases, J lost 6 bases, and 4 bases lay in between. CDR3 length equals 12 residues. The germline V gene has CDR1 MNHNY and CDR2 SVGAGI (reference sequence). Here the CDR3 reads CASSYRDEKLFF. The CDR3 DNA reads TGTGCCAGCAGTTACAGGGATGAAAAACTGTTTTTT.

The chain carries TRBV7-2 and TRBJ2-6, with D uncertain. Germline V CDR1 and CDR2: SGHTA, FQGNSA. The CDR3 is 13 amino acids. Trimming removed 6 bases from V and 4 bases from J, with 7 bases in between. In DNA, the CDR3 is TGTGCCAGCAGACCCCTCGGGGCCAACGTCCTGACTTTC. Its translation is CASRPLGANVLTF.

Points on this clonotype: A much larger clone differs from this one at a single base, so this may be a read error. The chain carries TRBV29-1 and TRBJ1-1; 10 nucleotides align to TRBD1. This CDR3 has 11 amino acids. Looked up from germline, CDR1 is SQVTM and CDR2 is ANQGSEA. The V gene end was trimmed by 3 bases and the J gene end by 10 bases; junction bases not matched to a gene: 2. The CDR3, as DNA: TGCAGCGTTGAGGGACAGGGGAGAGCTTTCTTT. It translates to CSVEGQGRAFF.

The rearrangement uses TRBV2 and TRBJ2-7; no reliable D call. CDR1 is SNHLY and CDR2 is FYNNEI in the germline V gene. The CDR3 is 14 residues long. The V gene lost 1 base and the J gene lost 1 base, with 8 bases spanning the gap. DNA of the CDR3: TGTGCCAGCAGTGAAGTACCCGAGTCCTACGAGCAGTACTTC. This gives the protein CASSEVPESYEQYF. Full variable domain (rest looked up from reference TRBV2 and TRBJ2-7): EPEVTQTPSHQVTQMGQEVILRCVPISNHLYFYWYRQILGQKVEFLVSFYNNEISEKSEIFDDQFSVERPDGSNFTLKIRSTKLEDSAMYFCASSEVPESYEQYFGPGTRLTVT.

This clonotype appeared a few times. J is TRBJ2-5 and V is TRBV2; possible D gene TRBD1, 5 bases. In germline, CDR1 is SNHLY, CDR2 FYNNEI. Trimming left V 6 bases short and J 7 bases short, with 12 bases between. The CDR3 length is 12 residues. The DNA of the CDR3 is TGTGCCAGCAGCGACGAAAGGGGGACCCAGTACTTC. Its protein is CASSDERGTQYF. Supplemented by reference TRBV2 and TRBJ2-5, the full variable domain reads EPEVTQTPSHQVTQMGQEVILRCVPISNHLYFYWYRQILGQKVEFLVSFYNNEISEKSEIFDDQFSVERPDGSNFTLKIRSTKLEDSAMYFCASSDERGTQYFGPGTRLLVL.

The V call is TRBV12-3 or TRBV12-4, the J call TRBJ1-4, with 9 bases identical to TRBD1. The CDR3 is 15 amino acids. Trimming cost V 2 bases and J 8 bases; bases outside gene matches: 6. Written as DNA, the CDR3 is TGTGCCAGCAGTTTATCGACAGGGGGTGTGGAAAAACTGTTTTTT. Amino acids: CASSLSTGGVEKLFF.

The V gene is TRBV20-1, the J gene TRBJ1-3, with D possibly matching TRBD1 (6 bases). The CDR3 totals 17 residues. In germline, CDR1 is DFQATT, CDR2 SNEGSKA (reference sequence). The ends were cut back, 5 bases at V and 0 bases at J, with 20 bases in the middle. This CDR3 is CSALAMDSLFSGNTIYF. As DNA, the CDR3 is TGCAGTGCTCTAGCTATGGACAGCCTATTCTCTGGAAACACCATATATTTT.

The CDR3 bases are TGTGCCAGCAGCACGGCACGAAGGACTGAAGCTTTCTTT. Its translation is CASSTARRTEAFF. The rearrangement joins TRBV9 to TRBJ1-1; D not resolved. V was shortened by 4 bases and J by 5 bases, with 12 bases between the two germline ends. The CDR3 length is 13 residues. In germline, CDR1 is SGDLS, CDR2 YYNGEE. The variable domain in full, completed from reference TRBV9 and TRBJ1-1, reads DSGVTQTPKHLITATGQRVTLRCSPRSGDLSVYWYQQSLDQGLQFLIQYYNGEERAKGNILERFSAQQFPDLHSELNLSSLELGDSALYFCASSTARRTEAFFGQGTRLTVV.

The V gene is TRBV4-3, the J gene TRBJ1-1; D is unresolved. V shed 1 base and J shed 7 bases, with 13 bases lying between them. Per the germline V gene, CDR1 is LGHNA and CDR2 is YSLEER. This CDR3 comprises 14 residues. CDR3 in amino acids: CASSQVYDSYEAFF. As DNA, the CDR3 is TGCGCCAGCAGCCAAGTCTATGACTCGTATGAAGCTTTCTTT.

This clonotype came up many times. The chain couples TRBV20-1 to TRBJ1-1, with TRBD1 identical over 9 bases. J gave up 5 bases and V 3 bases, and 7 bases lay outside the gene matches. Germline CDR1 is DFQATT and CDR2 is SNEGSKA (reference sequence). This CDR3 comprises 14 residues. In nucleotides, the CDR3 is TGCAGTGCTAGTGGGGGACAGGGATGGACTGAAGCTTTCTTT. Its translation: CSASGGQGWTEAFF.

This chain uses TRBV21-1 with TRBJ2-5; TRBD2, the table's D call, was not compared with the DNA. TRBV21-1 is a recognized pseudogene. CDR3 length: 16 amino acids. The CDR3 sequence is CASRNGRLAGGETQYF. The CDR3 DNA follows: TGTGCCAGCAGAAACGGGAGGCTAGCGGGGGGAGAGACCCAGTACTTC.

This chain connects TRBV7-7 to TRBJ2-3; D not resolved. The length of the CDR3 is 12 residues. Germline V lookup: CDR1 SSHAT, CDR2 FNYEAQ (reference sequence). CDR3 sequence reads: CQDPQRTDTQYF. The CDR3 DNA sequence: TGTCAGGATCCCCAGCGCACAGATACGCAGTATTTT.

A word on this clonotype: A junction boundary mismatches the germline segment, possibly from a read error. The CDR3 sequence is CAISDSGTEFSGADVLTF. The CDR3 DNA reads as TGTGCCATCAGCGACAGTGGGACGGAGTTCTCTGGGGCCGACGTCCTGACTTTC. The chain combines TRBV10-3 with TRBJ2-6; D may be TRBD1 or TRBD2 (5 bases each). The germline V gene encodes CDR1 ENHRY and CDR2 SYGVKD. The CDR3 totals 18 residues.

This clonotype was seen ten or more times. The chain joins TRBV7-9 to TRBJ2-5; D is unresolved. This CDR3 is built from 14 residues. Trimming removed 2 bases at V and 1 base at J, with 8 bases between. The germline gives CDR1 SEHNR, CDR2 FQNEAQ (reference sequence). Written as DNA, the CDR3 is TGTGCCAGCAGCTTAATGACCAGCCAAGAGACCCAGTACTTC. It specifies CASSLMTSQETQYF.

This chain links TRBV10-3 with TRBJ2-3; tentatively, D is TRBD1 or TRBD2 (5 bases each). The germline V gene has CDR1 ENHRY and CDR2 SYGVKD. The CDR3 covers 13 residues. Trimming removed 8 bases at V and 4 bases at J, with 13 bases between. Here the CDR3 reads CAISRDPADTQYF. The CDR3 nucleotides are TGTGCCATCTCCCGGGACCCTGCAGATACGCAGTATTTT.

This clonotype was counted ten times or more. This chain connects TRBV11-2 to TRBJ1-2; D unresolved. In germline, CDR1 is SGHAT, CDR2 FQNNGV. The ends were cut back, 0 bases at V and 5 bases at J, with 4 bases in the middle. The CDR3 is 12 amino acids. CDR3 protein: CASSLDQYGYTF. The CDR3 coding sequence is TGTGCCAGCAGCTTAGACCAATATGGCTACACCTTC.

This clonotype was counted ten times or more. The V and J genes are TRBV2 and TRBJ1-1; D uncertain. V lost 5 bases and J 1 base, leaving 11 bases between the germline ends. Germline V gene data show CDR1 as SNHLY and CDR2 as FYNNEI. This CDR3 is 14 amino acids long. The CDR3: CASSSGLTNTEAFF. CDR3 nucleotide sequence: TGTGCCAGCAGTTCTGGACTGACGAACACTGAAGCTTTCTTT.

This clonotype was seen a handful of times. CDR3 sequence reads: CASSLGDRSGVETQYF. In DNA form, the CDR3 reads TGCGCCAGCAGCTTGGGGGACAGGTCCGGGGTAGAGACCCAGTACTTC. V gene TRBV5-1 combines with J gene TRBJ2-5; 8 positions agree with TRBD1. This CDR3 spans 16 amino acids. The J segment lost 4 bases and the V segment lost 0 bases, leaving 8 bases of the junction unmatched. Germline V gene data show CDR1 as SGHRS and CDR2 as YFSETQ.

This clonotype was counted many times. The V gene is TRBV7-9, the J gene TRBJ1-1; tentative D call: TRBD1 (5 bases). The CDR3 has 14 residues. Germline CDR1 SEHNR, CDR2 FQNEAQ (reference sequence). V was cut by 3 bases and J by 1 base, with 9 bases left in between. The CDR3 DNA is TGTGCCAGCAGCTTCCAGGGTCGGAACACTGAAGCTTTCTTT. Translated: CASSFQGRNTEAFF.